This T cell receptor (beta chain) is drawn from a study of T cells after yellow fever vaccination (dated by TCRdb to the late 2010s). Background for the entire study: Libraries from fractions with low cell numbers were prepared with the SMART-Seq v4 Ultra Low Input RNA kit. To follow T-cell clones before and after primary and booster YFV17D yellow fever vaccination, bulk TCR alpha and beta repertoires were sequenced over time. The cohort comprised two healthy male donors, one aged 18 to 30 and one aged 30 to 40 years. Blood was drawn at multiple timepoints before and after primary and secondary immunization, with bulk PBMC replicates and cell subsets isolated.

Sequencing took place on an Illumina NovaSeq 6000. TCR cDNA was synthesized by 5'RACE template switching, through which a universal primer site and unique molecular identifiers were introduced. Priming for cDNA synthesis came from both the TCR alpha and TCR beta constant segments. Library amplification used two PCR steps, and the second PCR step added sample barcodes and sequencing adapters. Sequencing of libraries was performed on Illumina HiSeq 2500 (2x100 bp) or NovaSeq (2x150 bp). In the paper's pipeline: MIGEC was used to demultiplex reads and collapse the reads into UMI consensus sequences, and MiXCR was used for V(D)J alignment. Vaccine-responding clonotypes were identified with edgeR using replicate PBMC samples, with FDR below 0.01 and a log2 fold change above 5 up to day 15 being required. Each bulk clonotype was labeled CD4 or CD8 based on which sequenced repertoire, CD4 or CD8, contained the clonotype at higher abundance. The public reads were run again by TCRdb, first through fastp at Q25 and then through MiXCR, and only productive beta chains were kept. Each entry is one CDR3 protein sequence, shown with its most common DNA and genes. In this record, the V and J calls reflect TCRdb's handling and not the investigators' own analysis. The table for this sample lists 300,000 or so distinct CDR3 sequences; 8.7% of them were counted only once. The ten biggest clones cover 3% to 3.5% of the sample.

This clonotype was detected ten times or more. This clone's antigen is unknown. Base qualities are not recorded, but no much larger clone differs from it by a single base. The research as a whole found: The secondary T-cell response was weaker than the primary response but faster, peaking on day 5 instead of day 15. A small share of clonotypes was detected in both CD4 and CD8 compartments, with the overlap likely arising from convergent recombination. Most clones expanded after primary vaccination were re-detected after the booster (around 96% of CD4 and around 86% of CD8), suggesting broad memory maintenance. Only two donors were included in the study, so the extent to which the findings can be generalized is limited. Computational filtering was needed because FACS-sorted repertoires could contain abundant contaminating clonotypes from the bulk population.

As encoded in the germline V gene, CDR1 is SGHRS while CDR2 is YFSETQ. V is pared back by 3 bases and J by 2 bases, with 9 bases lying between the germline termini. The CDR3 numbers 14 residues from cysteine through phenylalanine. Just the 42-base CDR3 DNA is kept, in frame starting at base 1. The intended sense of this specimen's treatment or condition label: live attenuated yellow fever vaccine strain. A standard Ficoll-Paque protocol was used to isolate PBMCs from peripheral blood. Dynabeads CD4 and CD8 positive selection kits were used to isolate CD4 and CD8 T-cell fractions. TriZol was used to extract RNA from bulk PBMCs, CD4 and CD8 fractions, and dextramer-positive and dextramer-negative fractions.

Recombination connected TRBV5-1 to TRBJ1-5; the D gene assignment is ambiguous. The source was CD4+ T cells sorted from PBMCs, collected 5 days after the yellow fever booster vaccination. The origin of this receptor is a man between 18 and 35 years old who received the YFV17D yellow fever vaccine. The CDR3 here reads CASSSGVGNQPQHF. The nucleotides are TGCGCCAGCAGCTCCGGAGTAGGCAATCAGCCCCAGCATTTT.